This T cell receptor (beta chain) was identified in a study of cytomegalovirus exposure and HLA in healthy donors. Study-level points and caveats: For most TCR beta V segments, an earlier analysis put the productive rate at about 90% or about 30% of the time. Later findings reportedly placed an Asian-associated ancestry cluster below the roughly 660-donor mean for N-insertions.

As regards this clone: Its matching antigen is unknown.

J lost 0 bases, V lost 3 bases, and 7 bases had no gene match. This CDR3 comprises 17 residues. In germline, CDR1 is MDHEN, CDR2 SYDVKM. Primers: 60 Vbeta forward and 13 Jbeta reverse. Produced via immunoSEQ multiplex PCR; TCRdb's table is partial and in-frame only. Of more than 150,000 clones in the sample, roughly three quarters were seen once. The rearrangement uses TRBV28 and TRBJ2-5, with TRBD1 matching over 10 bases. This receptor was identified in a woman in her twenties or thirties in good health and CMV-seropositive. The specimen sequenced was PBMCs. CDR3 amino acids: CASSFSRTGGHQETQYF. The DNA for the CDR3 is TGTGCCAGCAGTTTCTCTCGGACAGGGGGTCACCAAGAGACCCAGTACTTC.